This passage covers 21 T cell receptor beta chains from one sample sequenced in a study of cytomegalovirus exposure and HLA in healthy donors. It was with 60 Vbeta and 13 Jbeta primers that the PCR ran. Sequencing used immunoSEQ multiplex PCR; TCRdb keeps in-frame clones, though not all of them. The sample lists about 94,000 clones; approximately 7.1% were seen once. The sequencing input was PBMCs. These receptors were obtained from a man between 45 and 60 years old in good health and CMV-seronegative.

In its sample, this clone was seen a few times. The rearrangement uses TRBV2 and TRBJ2-1; D is perhaps TRBD2 (6 bases). In germline, CDR1 is SNHLY, CDR2 FYNNEI. This CDR3 has 14 residues. The V end was cut by 8 bases, the J end by 5 bases, with 16 bases between. The CDR3 loop reads CASLWGELNNEQFF. In nucleotides, the CDR3 is TGTGCCAGCCTTTGGGGGGAACTCAACAATGAGCAGTTCTTC. Complete variable domain (other parts from reference TRBV2 and TRBJ2-1): EPEVTQTPSHQVTQMGQEVILRCVPISNHLYFYWYRQILGQKVEFLVSFYNNEISEKSEIFDDQFSVERPDGSNFTLKIRSTKLEDSAMYFCASLWGELNNEQFFGPGTRLTVL.

The chain is built from TRBV28 and TRBJ2-1; D possibly corresponds to TRBD2 (6 bases). CDR3 size: 16 residues. CDR1 and CDR2 from the germline V gene are MDHEN and SYDVKM. The V and J ends lost 7 bases and 1 base respectively, with 17 bases between them. Here the CDR3 reads CASTPGGLKSYNEQFF. Written as DNA, the CDR3 is TGTGCCAGCACCCCCGGAGGGCTCAAGTCCTACAATGAGCAGTTCTTC. The full variable domain, rest sourced from reference TRBV28 and TRBJ2-1, is DVKVTQSSRYLVKRTGEKVFLECVQDMDHENMFWYRQDPGLGLRLIYFSYDVKMKEKGDIPEGYSVSREKKERFSLILESASTNQTSMYLCASTPGGLKSYNEQFFGPGTRLTVL.

The chain couples TRBV6-1 to TRBJ2-5; D unresolved. CDR1 is MNHNS and CDR2 is SASEGT in the germline V gene. V lost 1 base and J 5 bases, leaving 11 bases between the germline ends. The CDR3 runs to 14 residues. As DNA, the CDR3 is TGTGCCAGCAGTGAAGATAGACTTAGGGAGACCCAGTACTTC. As protein: CASSEDRLRETQYF.

This clone was counted a few times. The V gene is TRBV5-6, the J gene TRBJ2-7; the match to TRBD2 covers 10 bases. The V and J ends lost 4 bases and 3 bases, in that order; junction bases with no gene match: 4. Germline lookup yields CDR1 SGHDT and CDR2 YYEEEE. The CDR3 sequence is 14 residues long. The DNA for the CDR3 is TGTGCCAGCAGCCTCGGACTAGCGGACTACGAGCAGTACTTC. Protein sequence: CASSLGLADYEQYF.

The rearrangement uses TRBV6-5 and TRBJ2-7; 8 nucleotides line up with TRBD2. This CDR3 comprises 16 residues. Unmatched junction bases numbered 6, after V lost 0 bases and J lost 2 bases. From germline, CDR1 is MNHEY and CDR2 SVGAGI. The DNA for the CDR3 is TGTGCCAGCAGTTACTCCGGTAGCGGGGTCACCTACGAGCAGTACTTC. Protein sequence: CASSYSGSGVTYEQYF.

This clone was detected a few times. V and J are TRBV5-4 and TRBJ2-1; D not certain. The CDR3 covers 14 residues. Germline CDR1 SGHNT, CDR2 YYREEE (reference sequence). V lost 0 bases and J lost 5, with 9 bases in between. For the CDR3, the DNA is TGTGCCAGCAGCTTGGACCAGGCTCACAATGAGCAGTTCTTC. It translates to CASSLDQAHNEQFF.

This clone was counted a few times. The chain is built from TRBV5-4 and TRBJ2-3; 7 nucleotides agree with TRBD2. This CDR3 contains 16 residues. CDR1 and CDR2 (germline): SGHNT, YYREEE (reference sequence). The junction had 12 bases not matched to a gene; V was cut back by 3 bases and J by 5 bases. CDR3 in amino acids: CASSSGGGGRGDTQYF. Here the CDR3 DNA reads TGTGCCAGCAGCTCCGGGGGAGGCGGGAGAGGAGATACGCAGTATTTT.

This clone has only a few counts. The chain is built from TRBV30 and TRBJ1-4, with 8 bases identical to TRBD1. The length of the CDR3 is 15 residues. J gave up 8 bases and V 0 bases, and 8 bases lay outside the gene matches. Per the germline V gene, CDR1 is GTSNPN and CDR2 is SVGIG (reference sequence). CDR3 sequence (DNA): TGTGCCTGGAGTGTAACAGGGACAGGACGCGAAAAACTGTTTTTT. Translating gives CAWSVTGTGREKLFF. The full variable domain, its missing parts supplied by reference TRBV30 and TRBJ1-4, is SQTIHQWPATLVQPVGSPLSLECTVEGTSNPNLYWYRQAAGRGLQLLFYSVGIGQISSEVPQNLSASRPQDRQFILSSKKLLLSDSGFYLCAWSVTGTGREKLFFGSGTQLSVL.

This rearrangement joins TRBV5-6 to TRBJ2-2; 7 nucleotides line up with TRBD1. Germline values: CDR1 SGHDT, CDR2 YYEEEE. The CDR3 runs 16 residues. V dropped 6 bases and J dropped 2; count of bases not matched to a gene: 10. CDR3 DNA: TGTGCCAGCACCTCCTGGGGACAGATAAACACCGGGGAGCTGTTTTTT. This gives the protein CASTSWGQINTGELFF.

The J gene is TRBJ2-5, the V gene TRBV11-2; possibly TRBD1 for D (6 bases). CDR3 size: 14 residues. Germline CDR1 SGHAT, CDR2 FQNNGV. Trimming stripped 5 bases from V and 7 bases from J, with 17 bases between. DNA of the CDR3: TGTGCCAGCAGCCCCTCTGTCGGACAGAGGACCCAGTACTTC. Its translation is CASSPSVGQRTQYF.

This clone has just a few counts. This rearrangement joins TRBV6-5 to TRBJ2-7; perhaps TRBD1 as D (6 bases). This CDR3 contains 12 residues. Germline CDR1 and CDR2: MNHEY and SVGAGI. The V and J ends lost 5 bases and 6 bases respectively, with 11 bases between them. The DNA for the CDR3 is TGTGCCAGCAGTGCCGGGACACTCGAGCAGTACTTC. Its translation is CASSAGTLEQYF.

The chain carries TRBV5-3 and TRBJ2-2; TRBD2 matches at 14 bases. TRBV5-3 is known as an ORF, though its function is uncertain. This CDR3 is 17 amino acids long. Losses at the gene ends were 9 bases for V and 7 bases for J; bases not matched to a gene: 14. CDR3 in amino acids: CATLTTSGRALVGELFF. CDR3 sequence (DNA): TGTGCCACCCTCACGACTAGCGGGAGGGCCCTTGTCGGGGAGCTGTTTTTT.

The V and J genes are TRBV29-1 and TRBJ2-5; TRBD1 matches at 9 bases. Germline values: CDR1 SQVTM, CDR2 ANQGSEA. The V gene end was trimmed by 3 bases and the J gene end by 9 bases; junction bases not matched to a gene: 14. This CDR3 comprises 15 residues. The CDR3: CSVEGGLGTGPSQYF. CDR3 nucleotides: TGCAGCGTTGAGGGGGGTTTGGGGACAGGGCCTTCCCAGTACTTC.

In its sample, this clone was seen a few times. V usage is TRBV2 and J usage is TRBJ2-1; 14 nucleotides match TRBD2. Germline V gene sequence: CDR1 SNHLY, CDR2 FYNNEI. CDR3 length: 14 residues. The trim removed 7 bases at V and 10 bases at J, leaving 6 bases unmatched. Here the CDR3 reads CASKGLAGAQEQFF. The CDR3 DNA reads as TGTGCCAGCAAGGGACTAGCGGGAGCCCAAGAGCAGTTCTTC.

This clone occurred a few times. The V call is TRBV30, the J call TRBJ2-3; 9 positions agree with TRBD2. V lost 0 bases, J lost 4 bases, and 8 bases stayed unmatched. Germline CDR1 is GTSNPN and CDR2 is SVGIG (reference sequence). CDR3 length: 16 residues. CDR3 DNA sequence: TGTGCCTGGAGTGTACCTAGCGGGATACCGGCAGATACGCAGTATTTT. This encodes CAWSVPSGIPADTQYF. The entire variable domain, with the rest obtained from reference TRBV30 and TRBJ2-3, is as follows: SQTIHQWPATLVQPVGSPLSLECTVEGTSNPNLYWYRQAAGRGLQLLFYSVGIGQISSEVPQNLSASRPQDRQFILSSKKLLLSDSGFYLCAWSVPSGIPADTQYFGPGTRLTVL.

This clone occurred a few times. The J gene is TRBJ2-2, the V gene TRBV5-1; 14 nucleotides agree with TRBD2. With 6 bases clipped from V and 2 bases from J, the junction kept 6 bases outside the gene matches. CDR3 length: 17 amino acids. From germline, CDR1 is SGHRS and CDR2 YFSETQ. The CDR3 nucleotides read TGCGCCAGCACCCGGACTAGCGGGGGGAGCAACACCGGGGAGCTGTTTTTT. Encoded protein: CASTRTSGGSNTGELFF.

V is TRBV30 and J is TRBJ2-7, with D perhaps TRBD1 (6 bases). V lost 5 bases and J lost 4, with 9 bases in between. The germline V gene has CDR1 GTSNPN and CDR2 SVGIG (reference sequence). The CDR3 has 11 amino acids. The DNA for the CDR3 is TGTGCCTGGGCCCAGGGGTACGAGCAGTACTTC. Its translation is CAWAQGYEQYF.

This chain joins TRBV21-1 and TRBJ1-1; the table's TRBD1 call for D was not verified on the DNA. TRBV21-1 is termed a pseudogene. The CDR3 contains 14 residues. The CDR3 nucleotides read TGTGCGCATCAGTGGGCCCTTGTGAACACTGAAGCTTTCTTT. It specifies CAHQWALVNTEAFF.

This clone has more than one count but fewer than ten. This rearrangement joins TRBV14 to TRBJ2-2; a possible D gene is TRBD1 (7 bases). The CDR3 loop spans 17 amino acids. V was trimmed by 1 base and J by 4 bases, leaving 16 bases between them. Germline-derived CDR1 and CDR2 are SGHDN and FVKESK. The CDR3 DNA reads as TGTGCCAGCAGCCAAGTAGGCGGGACAGTGGTCACCGGGGAGCTGTTTTTT. It codes for CASSQVGGTVVTGELFF.

This chain uses TRBV18 with TRBJ1-1, with D uncertain. V was pared by 3 bases and J by 1 base, with 6 bases between. Germline CDR1 is KGHSH and CDR2 is LQKENI. The CDR3 is 13 amino acids. The CDR3 nucleotides are TGTGCCAGCTCACCCCAGAAGAACACTGAAGCTTTCTTT. Its translation is CASSPQKNTEAFF.

This clone has a handful of counts. This chain uses TRBV6-6 with TRBJ2-3; 9 bases fit TRBD2. V lost 8 bases, J lost 12 bases, and 9 bases stayed unmatched. Germline V gene data show CDR1 as MNHNY and CDR2 as SVGAGI (reference sequence). CDR3 length: 12 amino acids. CDR3 residues: CASRTEGLAQYF. The CDR3 DNA reads TGTGCCAGCCGGACGGAGGGACTAGCACAGTATTTT.